This T cell receptor beta chain originates from a study of shared clonotypes between healthy human individuals. In the study overall: A donor's plate count was three for CD4 naive and three for CD4 memory; CD8 naive had two and CD8 memory one. The study, taken as a whole, reports: Some naive CD4 clonotypes, roughly 5%, turned up in common across several donors. Relative to clonotypes present in all four donors, those not shared had lower generation probabilities.

In the case of this clone: As yet, its antigen is unknown.

Germline V CDR1 and CDR2: SGDLS, YYNGEE. V was cut by 3 bases and J by 8 bases, with 6 bases left in between. CDR3 size: 11 residues. Replicate PCRs run on sorted subsets employed approximately 0.2 ug DNA, approximately 30,000 T cell genomes. Profiled with immunoSEQ multiplex PCR; TCRdb holds only in-frame clones, not every one. This repertoire shows 2 million to 3 million clones, around 94% found once; its top ten account for roughly 0.15%. This clonotype was obtained from a young man in good health. The source material was naive CD4+ T cells sorted from blood. Regarding subset: CD45RA+ positively selected. The V call is TRBV9, the J call TRBJ1-3; D call uncertain. The CDR3 here is CASSAKDTIYF. Written as DNA, the CDR3 is TGTGCCAGCAGCGCCAAAGACACCATATATTTT.